This TCR beta chain was sequenced in a study of blood T cell repertoires in COVID-19. Study details: PBMCs, B-cell-depleted T cells, or T cells were the source of the cDNA or gDNA that made up the material.

Per the study methods: From reference gene primer amplification, estimates of nucleated cell counts were derived. Method: immunoSEQ multiplex PCR; TCRdb's copy keeps in-frame clones and lacks some. V, J and clone size derive from that table, while D and trimming were established from the DNA sequence. Of about 160,000 clones listed, around 80% are singletons. Sequenced material: peripheral blood. This clonotype originated in a woman of 80 years or more with acute or convalescent COVID-19.

This CDR3 reads CASSAMLAGIYNEQFF. DNA of the CDR3: TGTGCCAGCAGCGCAATGCTAGCGGGGATATACAATGAGCAGTTCTTC. V and J are TRBV9 and TRBJ2-1; 9 bases agree with TRBD2. Germline lookup yields CDR1 SGDLS and CDR2 YYNGEE. The CDR3 consists of 16 residues. Germline trimming cut 3 bases from V and 4 bases from J; bases unmatched to any gene: 8.